Shown below are 19 T cell receptor beta chains from a single sample sequenced in a study of cytomegalovirus exposure and HLA in healthy donors. The PCR ran on 60 Vbeta and 13 Jbeta primers. The repertoire was sequenced with immunoSEQ multiplex PCR; TCRdb's copy has only in-frame clones and lacks some. This table has around 99,000 clones, around three quarters appearing once. Material: PBMCs. Every receptor here comes from a woman in her fifties or sixties in good health and CMV-seropositive.

The CDR3 DNA reads as TGTGCCAGCAGCAAAGGAGTAGGGGACAGACCCTACGAGCAGTACTTC. As protein: CASSKGVGDRPYEQYF. V gene TRBV21-1 combines with J gene TRBJ2-7; TRBD1, as called in the table, went unchecked against the DNA. TRBV21-1 represents a pseudogene. The CDR3 has 16 amino acids.

The rearrangement joins TRBV12-5 to TRBJ2-3, with 7 nucleotides matching TRBD1. Germline V lookup: CDR1 LGHNT, CDR2 FRNRAP. Germline trimming cut 3 bases from V and 2 bases from J; bases unmatched to any gene: 2. This CDR3 spans 14 amino acids. The CDR3 protein is CASGLRGPTDTQYF. For the CDR3, the DNA is TGTGCTAGTGGTTTAAGGGGGCCCACAGATACGCAGTATTTT.

The chain is built from TRBV5-6 and TRBJ1-1; D is ambiguous. This CDR3 is built from 17 residues. CDR1 is SGHDT, CDR2 YYEEEE, per germline. Trimming took off 0 bases at V and 0 bases at J, with 15 bases between the two ends. This chain's CDR3 is CASSLGPQLGVNTEAFF. DNA for the CDR3: TGTGCCAGCAGCTTGGGGCCCCAGCTCGGGGTGAACACTGAAGCTTTCTTT.

CDR3 residues: CASSPPGGYQETQYF. The CDR3 coding sequence is TGTGCCAGCAGCCCTCCGGGGGGGTACCAAGAGACCCAGTACTTC. The chain is built from TRBV7-8 and TRBJ2-5; 8 positions agree with TRBD2. CDR3 size: 15 residues. The junction had 5 bases not matched to a gene; V was cut back by 5 bases and J by 0 bases. The V gene's germline CDR1 is SGHVS and CDR2 FQNEAQ.

The chain combines TRBV7-2 with TRBJ2-1; D remains unclear. V lost 0 bases, J lost 9 bases, and 9 bases lay in between. CDR3 length: 13 residues. Germline CDR1 is SGHTA and CDR2 is FQGNSA. The CDR3 nucleotides read TGTGCCAGCAGCTTAGCCCCTCCGGGTGAGCAGTTCTTC. It encodes CASSLAPPGEQFF.

This clone appeared a single time. The V gene is TRBV4-1, the J gene TRBJ2-5, with D perhaps TRBD2 (7 bases). The CDR3 covers 15 residues. V shed 0 bases and J shed 5 bases, with 13 bases lying between them. Germline lookup yields CDR1 MGHRA and CDR2 YSYEKL. The CDR3 spells CASSQEAGEGETQYF. The CDR3 DNA follows: TGCGCCAGCAGCCAAGAGGCAGGGGAGGGGGAGACCCAGTACTTC.

The rearrangement uses TRBV5-6 and TRBJ2-5, with D perhaps TRBD2 (6 bases). The germline CDR1 and CDR2 sequences are SGHDT and YYEEEE. The V gene lost 3 bases and the J gene lost 5 bases, with 20 bases spanning the gap. This CDR3 is built from 16 residues. The CDR3 loop is CASSSTAGPPSETQYF. The CDR3 nucleotides are TGTGCCAGCAGCTCAACCGCGGGACCCCCATCGGAGACCCAGTACTTC.

The genes are TRBV25-1 and TRBJ1-5, with D possibly TRBD1 on 5 matching bases. Germline V gene sequence: CDR1 MGHDK, CDR2 SYGVNS. Deletions cut 8 bases from V and 2 bases from J, with 19 bases between. The CDR3 runs 16 residues. The CDR3 reads CASGGTGSDGNQPQHF. CDR3 sequence (DNA): TGTGCCAGCGGAGGGACGGGGTCTGATGGCAATCAGCCCCAGCATTTT.

This clone occurred a few times. The chain combines TRBV19 with TRBJ1-4, with D perhaps matching TRBD1 (5 bases). V was trimmed by 7 bases and J by 3 bases, leaving 15 bases between them. Germline V CDR1 and CDR2: LNHDA, SQIVND (reference sequence). CDR3 length equals 15 residues. The CDR3 protein is CASNRGGEANEKLFF. The CDR3 coding sequence is TGTGCCAGTAACCGGGGGGGTGAAGCTAATGAAAAACTGTTTTTT.

The rearrangement joins TRBV15 to TRBJ2-7, with a weak D call TRBD1 (5 bases). V was pared by 0 bases and J by 0 bases, with 12 bases between. Germline lookup yields CDR1 LNHNV and CDR2 YYDKDF (reference sequence). CDR3 length: 16 amino acids. CDR3 loop: CATSREGQASSYEQYF. Here the CDR3 DNA reads TGTGCCACCAGCAGAGAGGGGCAGGCGAGCTCCTACGAGCAGTACTTC. The full variable domain, with the rest looked up from reference TRBV15 and TRBJ2-7, is DAMVIQNPRYQVTQFGKPVTLSCSQTLNHNVMYWYQQKSSQAPKLLFHYYDKDFNNEADTPDNFQSRRPNTSFCFLDIRSPGLGDTAMYLCATSREGQASSYEQYFGPGTRLTVT.

V is TRBV9 and J is TRBJ2-5, with TRBD1 matching 8 bases. Germline V gives CDR1 SGDLS, CDR2 YYNGEE. Trimming cost V 0 bases and J 5 bases; bases outside gene matches: 9. The CDR3 has 16 amino acids. The CDR3 coding sequence is TGTGCCAGCAGCGTAGAGGCAGGGGGCGCTTACGAGACCCAGTACTTC. It encodes CASSVEAGGAYETQYF.

The rearrangement joins TRBV6-1 to TRBJ2-3, with no clear D. Trimming stripped 5 bases from V and 1 base from J, with 10 bases between. The germline V gene has CDR1 MNHNS and CDR2 SASEGT. The length of the CDR3 is 14 residues. The CDR3 DNA sequence: TGTGCCAGCAGTTTGGCTTACCGCACAGATACGCAGTATTTT. It is translated as CASSLAYRTDTQYF.

V is TRBV9 and J is TRBJ2-5; 7 bases align to TRBD2. J lost 0 bases, V lost 3 bases, and 2 bases had no gene match. This CDR3 contains 14 residues. The germline V gene encodes CDR1 SGDLS and CDR2 YYNGEE. This CDR3 is CASSAGLDQETQYF. In DNA form, the CDR3 reads TGTGCCAGCAGCGCTGGACTAGACCAAGAGACCCAGTACTTC. Based on the CDR3 plus reference TRBV9 and TRBJ2-5, the full variable domain is DSGVTQTPKHLITATGQRVTLRCSPRSGDLSVYWYQQSLDQGLQFLIQYYNGEERAKGNILERFSAQQFPDLHSELNLSSLELGDSALYFCASSAGLDQETQYFGPGTRLLVL.

This chain joins TRBV6-5 and TRBJ2-2; D ambiguous. The CDR3 spans 14 residues. Germline CDR1 reads MNHEY; CDR2 reads SVGAGI. V lost 2 bases and J lost 6, with 10 bases in between. The CDR3: CASSYGRQAGELFF. In DNA, the CDR3 is TGTGCCAGCAGTTACGGGCGCCAGGCCGGGGAGCTGTTTTTT.

The CDR3 DNA sequence: TGTGCCAGCAGTTACCAGACAGGGGGCAGTGAAGCTTTCTTT. Its translation: CASSYQTGGSEAFF. The V and J genes are TRBV6-5 and TRBJ1-1; 10 nucleotides match TRBD1. CDR1 MNHEY and CDR2 SVGAGI come from the germline V gene. Trimming at V came to 2 bases and at J to 7 bases, leaving 4 bases not matched to a gene. CDR3 size: 14 residues.

This clone has a single count. The chain is built from TRBV9 and TRBJ2-7; the match to TRBD2 covers 7 bases. V trimming: 4 bases; J trimming: 2 bases; junction bases outside the gene matches: 12. The CDR3 spans 16 residues. Germline values: CDR1 SGDLS, CDR2 YYNGEE. CDR3 nucleotide sequence: TGTGCCAGCAGCAGTGGGGGGAGGGGCGATCCCTACGAGCAGTACTTC. Its protein is CASSSGGRGDPYEQYF.

The chain combines TRBV7-9 with TRBJ1-1; no clear D gene. V was cut by 5 bases and J by 0 bases, with 13 bases left in between. The CDR3 loop spans 15 amino acids. Germline loops: CDR1 SEHNR, CDR2 FQNEAQ (reference sequence). CDR3 sequence reads: CASSPPTALNTEAFF. CDR3 coding DNA: TGTGCCAGCAGCCCCCCAACAGCTTTGAACACTGAAGCTTTCTTT. The full variable domain, in which reference TRBV7-9 and TRBJ1-1 provide the parts outside the CDR3, is DTGVSQNPRHKITKRGQNVTFRCDPISEHNRLYWYRQTLGQGPEFLTYFQNEAQLEKSRLLSDRFSAERPKGSFSTLEIQRTEQGDSAMYLCASSPPTALNTEAFFGQGTRLTVV.

The chain combines TRBV2 with TRBJ2-3; 7 bases are a match to TRBD2. The CDR3 contains 15 residues. Trimming took 4 bases from V and 6 from J; bases not matched to a gene: 10. CDR1 and CDR2 from the germline V gene are SNHLY and FYNNEI. CDR3 amino acids: CASSARTRGGDTQYF. CDR3 sequence (DNA): TGTGCCAGCAGTGCCCGGACTAGAGGCGGGGATACGCAGTATTTT.

The chain carries TRBV6-5 and TRBJ1-1; D uncertain. CDR3 length: 11 amino acids. Trimming took 2 bases from V and 6 from J, leaving 4 bases between them. Germline-derived CDR1 and CDR2 are MNHEY and SVGAGI. The CDR3 coding sequence is TGTGCCAGCAGTTACGTAGCTGAAGCTTTCTTT. Translation: CASSYVAEAFF.